The sequence of this T cell receptor beta chain was determined in a study of blood T cell repertoires in COVID-19. This CDR3 is built from 14 residues. The J segment lost 5 bases and the V segment lost 6 bases, leaving 8 bases of the junction unmatched. Germline CDR1 reads SEHNR; CDR2 reads FQNEAQ (reference sequence). The method was immunoSEQ multiplex PCR; TCRdb's version includes in-frame clones alone and lacks a portion of them. The data contain under 80,000 clones, approximately 86% of them singletons. Sequencing was performed on peripheral blood. The clonotype was recovered from a human donor in a cohort sampled during active COVID-19. V is TRBV7-9 and J is TRBJ1-2; 8 nucleotides align to TRBD1. The CDR3 nucleotides read TGTGCCAGCAGGACGGACAGGGAGGCATATGGCTACACCTTC. It codes for CASRTDREAYGYTF. The entire variable domain, with the rest obtained from reference TRBV7-9 and TRBJ1-2, is as follows: DTGVSQNPRHKITKRGQNVTFRCDPISEHNRLYWYRQTLGQGPEFLTYFQNEAQLEKSRLLSDRFSAERPKGSFSTLEIQRTEQGDSAMYLCASRTDREAYGYTFGSGTRLTVV.